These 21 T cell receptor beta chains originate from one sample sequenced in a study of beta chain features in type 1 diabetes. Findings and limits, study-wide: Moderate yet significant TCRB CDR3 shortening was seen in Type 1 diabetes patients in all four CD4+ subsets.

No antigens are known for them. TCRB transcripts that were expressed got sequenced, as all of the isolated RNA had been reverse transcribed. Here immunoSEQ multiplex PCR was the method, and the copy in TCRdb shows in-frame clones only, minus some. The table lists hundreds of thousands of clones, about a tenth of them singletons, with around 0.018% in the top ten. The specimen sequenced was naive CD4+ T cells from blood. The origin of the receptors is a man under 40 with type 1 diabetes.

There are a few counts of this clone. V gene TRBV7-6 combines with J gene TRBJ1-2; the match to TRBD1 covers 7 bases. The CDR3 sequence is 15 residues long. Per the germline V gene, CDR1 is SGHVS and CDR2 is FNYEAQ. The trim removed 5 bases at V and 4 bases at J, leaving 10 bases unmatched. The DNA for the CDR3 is TGTGCCAGCAGCGGGGGAAGGGACAGCCTCTATGGCTACACCTTC. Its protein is CASSGGRDSLYGYTF.

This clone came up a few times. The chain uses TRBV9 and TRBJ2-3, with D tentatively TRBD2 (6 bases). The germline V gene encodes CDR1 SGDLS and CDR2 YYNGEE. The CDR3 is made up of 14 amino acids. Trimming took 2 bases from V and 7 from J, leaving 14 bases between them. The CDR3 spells CASSVGDSSNTQYF. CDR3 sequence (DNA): TGTGCCAGCAGCGTGGGGGACTCCTCAAATACGCAGTATTTT.

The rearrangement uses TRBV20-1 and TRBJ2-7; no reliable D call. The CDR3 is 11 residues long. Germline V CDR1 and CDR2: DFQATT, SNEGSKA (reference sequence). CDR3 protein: CTMGSRYEQYF. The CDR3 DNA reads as TGCACCATGGGCAGTCGGTACGAGCAGTACTTC.

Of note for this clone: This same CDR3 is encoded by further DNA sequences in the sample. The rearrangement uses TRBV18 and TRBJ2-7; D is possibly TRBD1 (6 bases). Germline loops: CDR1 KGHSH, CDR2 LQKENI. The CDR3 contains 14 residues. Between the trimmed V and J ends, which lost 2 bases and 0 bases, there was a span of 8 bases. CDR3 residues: CASSPLDSSYEQYF. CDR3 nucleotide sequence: TGTGCCAGCTCACCATTGGACAGCTCCTACGAGCAGTACTTC.

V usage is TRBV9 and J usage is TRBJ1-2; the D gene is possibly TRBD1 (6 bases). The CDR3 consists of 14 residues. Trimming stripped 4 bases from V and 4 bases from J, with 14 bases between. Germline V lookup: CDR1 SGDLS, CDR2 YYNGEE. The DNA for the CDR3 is TGTGCCAGCAGCCAGGGGACCGGCTTCTATGGCTACACCTTC. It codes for CASSQGTGFYGYTF.

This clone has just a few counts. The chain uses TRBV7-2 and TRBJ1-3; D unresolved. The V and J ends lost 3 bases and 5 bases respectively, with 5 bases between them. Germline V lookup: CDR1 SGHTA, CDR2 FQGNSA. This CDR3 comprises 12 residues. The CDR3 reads CASSFDRNTIYF. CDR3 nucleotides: TGTGCCAGCAGCTTCGACAGAAACACCATATATTTT.

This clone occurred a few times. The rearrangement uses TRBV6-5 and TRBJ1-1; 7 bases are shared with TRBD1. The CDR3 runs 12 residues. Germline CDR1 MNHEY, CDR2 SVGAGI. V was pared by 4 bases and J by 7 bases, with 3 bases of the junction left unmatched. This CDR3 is CASSLRQGEAFF. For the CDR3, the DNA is TGTGCCAGCAGTTTAAGACAGGGTGAAGCTTTCTTT.

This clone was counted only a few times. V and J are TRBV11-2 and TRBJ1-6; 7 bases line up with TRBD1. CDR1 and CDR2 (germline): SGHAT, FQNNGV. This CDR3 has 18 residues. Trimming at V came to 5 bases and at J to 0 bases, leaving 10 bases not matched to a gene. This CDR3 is CASSGVRQGSSYNSPLHF. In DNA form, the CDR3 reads TGTGCCAGCAGCGGCGTGCGACAGGGAAGCTCCTATAATTCACCCCTCCACTTT.

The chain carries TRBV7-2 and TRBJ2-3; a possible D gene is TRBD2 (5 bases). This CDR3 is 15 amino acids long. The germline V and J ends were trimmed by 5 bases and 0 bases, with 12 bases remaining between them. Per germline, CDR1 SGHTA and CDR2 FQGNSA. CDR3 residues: CASSGWTGSTDTQYF. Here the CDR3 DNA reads TGTGCCAGCAGCGGCTGGACTGGGAGCACAGATACGCAGTATTTT.

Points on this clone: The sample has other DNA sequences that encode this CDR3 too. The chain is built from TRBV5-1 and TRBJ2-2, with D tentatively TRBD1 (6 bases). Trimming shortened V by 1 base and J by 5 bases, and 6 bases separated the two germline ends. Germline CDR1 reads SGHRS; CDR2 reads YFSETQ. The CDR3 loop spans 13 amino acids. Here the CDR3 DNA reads TGCGCCAGCAGCTTGCAGGGGACCGGGGAGCTGTTTTTT. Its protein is CASSLQGTGELFF.

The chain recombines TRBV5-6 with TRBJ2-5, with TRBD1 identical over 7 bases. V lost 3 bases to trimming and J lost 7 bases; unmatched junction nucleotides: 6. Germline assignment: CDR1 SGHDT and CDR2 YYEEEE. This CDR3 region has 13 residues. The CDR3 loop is CASSSTGVRTQYF. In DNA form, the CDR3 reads TGTGCCAGCAGCTCTACAGGGGTTAGGACCCAGTACTTC.

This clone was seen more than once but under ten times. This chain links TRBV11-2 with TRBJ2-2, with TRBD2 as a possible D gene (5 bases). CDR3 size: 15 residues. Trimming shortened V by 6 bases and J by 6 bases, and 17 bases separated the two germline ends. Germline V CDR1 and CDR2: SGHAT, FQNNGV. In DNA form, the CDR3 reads TGTGCCAGCAGGACAACGGGATCCTGGGCCGGGGAGCTGTTTTTT. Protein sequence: CASRTTGSWAGELFF.

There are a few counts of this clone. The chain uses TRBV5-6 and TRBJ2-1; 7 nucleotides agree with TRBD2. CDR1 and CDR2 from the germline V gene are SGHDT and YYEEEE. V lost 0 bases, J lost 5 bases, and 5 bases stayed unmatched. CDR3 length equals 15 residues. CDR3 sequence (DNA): TGTGCCAGCAGCTTGGTTTCGAGCGGGAACAATGAGCAGTTCTTC. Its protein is CASSLVSSGNNEQFF. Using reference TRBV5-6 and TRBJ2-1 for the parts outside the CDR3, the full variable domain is DAGVTQSPTHLIKTRGQQVTLRCSPKSGHDTVSWYQQALGQGPQFIFQYYEEEERQRGNFPDRFSGHQFPNYSSELNVNALLLGDSALYLCASSLVSSGNNEQFFGPGTRLTVL.

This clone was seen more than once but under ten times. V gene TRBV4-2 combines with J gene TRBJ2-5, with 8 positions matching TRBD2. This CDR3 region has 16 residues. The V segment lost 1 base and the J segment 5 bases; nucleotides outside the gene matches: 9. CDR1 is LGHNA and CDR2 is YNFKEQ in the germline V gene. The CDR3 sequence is CASSQGTAGVVETQYF. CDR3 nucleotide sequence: TGTGCCAGCAGCCAAGGTACAGCGGGGGTAGTGGAGACCCAGTACTTC.

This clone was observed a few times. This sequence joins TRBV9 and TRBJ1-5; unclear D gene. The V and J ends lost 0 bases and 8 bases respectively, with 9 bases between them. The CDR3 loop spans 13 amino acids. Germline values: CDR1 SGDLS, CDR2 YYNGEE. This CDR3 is CASSVGQREPQHF. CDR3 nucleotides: TGTGCCAGCAGCGTAGGGCAGAGGGAGCCCCAGCATTTT.

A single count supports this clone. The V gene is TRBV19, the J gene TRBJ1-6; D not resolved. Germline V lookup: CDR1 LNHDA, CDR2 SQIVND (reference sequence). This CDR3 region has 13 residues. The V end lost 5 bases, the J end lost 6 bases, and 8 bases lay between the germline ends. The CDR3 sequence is CASSPHTNSPLHF. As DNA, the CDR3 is TGTGCCAGTAGTCCTCACACTAATTCACCCCTCCACTTT.

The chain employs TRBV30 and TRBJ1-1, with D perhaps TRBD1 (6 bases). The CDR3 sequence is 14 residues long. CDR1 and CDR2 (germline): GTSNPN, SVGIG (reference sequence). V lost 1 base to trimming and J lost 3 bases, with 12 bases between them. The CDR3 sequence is CAWSAGGAYTEAFF. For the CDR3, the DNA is TGTGCCTGGAGTGCGGGGGGCGCCTACACTGAAGCTTTCTTT. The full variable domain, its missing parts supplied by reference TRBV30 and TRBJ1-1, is SQTIHQWPATLVQPVGSPLSLECTVEGTSNPNLYWYRQAAGRGLQLLFYSVGIGQISSEVPQNLSASRPQDRQFILSSKKLLLSDSGFYLCAWSAGGAYTEAFFGQGTRLTVV.

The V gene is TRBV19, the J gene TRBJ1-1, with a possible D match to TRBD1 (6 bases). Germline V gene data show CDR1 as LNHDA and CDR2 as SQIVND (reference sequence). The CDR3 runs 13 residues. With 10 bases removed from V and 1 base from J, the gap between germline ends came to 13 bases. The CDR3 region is CATRPTGNTEAFF. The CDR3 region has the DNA TGTGCCACCCGCCCGACAGGGAACACTGAAGCTTTCTTT.

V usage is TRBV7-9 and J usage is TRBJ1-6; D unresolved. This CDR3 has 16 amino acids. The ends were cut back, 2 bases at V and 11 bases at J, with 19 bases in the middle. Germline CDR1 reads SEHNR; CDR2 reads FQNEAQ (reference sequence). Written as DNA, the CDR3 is TGTGCCAGCAGCTTAATGGCTTCCGGGCCCGGGGCACCCCTCCACTTT. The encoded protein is CASSLMASGPGAPLHF.

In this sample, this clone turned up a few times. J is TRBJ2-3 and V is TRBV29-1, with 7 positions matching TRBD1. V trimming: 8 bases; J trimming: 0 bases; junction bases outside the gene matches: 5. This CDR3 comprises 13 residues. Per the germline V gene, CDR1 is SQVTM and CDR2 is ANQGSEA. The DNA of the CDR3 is TGCAGCTTACAGACAGGGAGCACAGATACGCAGTATTTT. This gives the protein CSLQTGSTDTQYF.

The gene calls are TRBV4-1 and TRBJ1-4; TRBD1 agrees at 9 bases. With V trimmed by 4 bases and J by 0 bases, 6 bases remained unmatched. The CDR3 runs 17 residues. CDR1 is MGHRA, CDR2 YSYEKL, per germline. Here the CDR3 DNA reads TGCGCCAGCAGCCGCTGGAGGACAGGGGCAACTAATGAAAAACTGTTTTTT. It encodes CASSRWRTGATNEKLFF.